This TCR beta chain comes out of a study of Graves' ophthalmopathy and Graves' hyperthyroidism. V gave up 6 bases and J gave up 2 bases, with 11 bases separating them. The CDR3 length is 14 residues. CDR1 is LNHDA, CDR2 SQIVND, per germline (reference sequence). CDR3 regions of TCR beta were amplified from RNA transcripts. Following a first-round RT-PCR that used HTBI primers, a second-round multiplex PCR was carried out. TCRdb processed the multiplex PCR reads anew with MiXCR; each CDR3 protein has one entry. The table records under 200,000 distinct CDR3 sequences, approximately 38% of them present only once. There are many counts of this clonotype.

The sequencing input was peripheral blood. The sequence was collected from a woman between 35 and 50 years old with Graves' ophthalmopathy. The J gene is TRBJ2-4, the V gene TRBV19; a possible D gene is TRBD1 (6 bases). The CDR3: CASRQGQTKNIQYF. For the CDR3, the DNA is TGTGCCAGTAGACAGGGACAAACCAAAAACATTCAGTACTTC.